This TCR beta chain appears in the sequencing data of a study of T cells in Graves' hyperthyroidism and ophthalmopathy. Study-level points and caveats: Most thyroid clonotypes with frequency above 0.001 were detected in blood.

Using RNA transcripts as the source, TCR beta CDR3 regions were amplified. When the TCR CDR3 underwent first-round RT-PCR, the HTBI primer set was used. TCRdb re-analysed the multiplex PCR reads in MiXCR, keeping a single row per CDR3 protein. This sample has hundreds of thousands of distinct CDR3 sequences; about a sixth occur once, and the top ten carry over 50%. Duration under 3 months, a NOSPECS grade of at least 4, and a Clinical Activity Score of at least 3 characterized the ophthalmopathy patients. Germline lookup yields CDR1 WSHSY and CDR2 SAAADI. The V end was cut by 4 bases, the J end by 5 bases, with 13 bases between. This CDR3 has 14 residues. As to this clonotype: Its antigen is unknown.

The J gene is TRBJ2-3, the V gene TRBV10-2; D is perhaps TRBD2 (5 bases). The receptor comes from a woman in her sixties with Graves' ophthalmopathy. Sequences were obtained from blood. CDR3 DNA sequence: TGCGCCAGCAGTGGGGTAGCGAGGGTAGATACGCAGTATTTT. It translates to CASSGVARVDTQYF.